This note documents a single T cell receptor beta chain sequence. The antigen remains undetermined. TRB cDNA was prepared as libraries by UMI-labeled 5' RACE. TCRdb derives one entry per CDR3 protein from the 5' RACE reads, leaving out DNA. Its table lists 65,000 to 75,000 distinct CDR3 sequences. These data are taken from a study of CXCR3-negative and CXCR3-positive naive CD8 T cells. General study points: TRB CDR3s were more hydrophobic in CXCR3-positive than in CXCR3-negative naive cells.

This CDR3 region has 16 residues. The receptor comes from a human donor in good health. Some clones in this sample may be carry-over from other donors' samples. J is TRBJ2-2 and V is TRBV21-1; TCRdb's assignment of TRBD1 cannot be checked, as there is no DNA. TRBV21-1 is shown as a pseudogene. The sequenced sample was naive CXCR3+ CD8+ T cells from blood. Subset meaning: CD45RO-CCR7+CD27+CD95- naive CD8+ T cells expressing CXCR3 (TNR3+). CDR3 protein: CASSKLDRANTGELFF.